One and the same sample provided the 28 T cell receptor beta chains below, sequenced in a study of blood T cell repertoires in COVID-19. TCRdb keeps only in-frame clones here, not all; method: immunoSEQ multiplex PCR. This table has around 160,000 clones, approximately 90% appearing once. Specimen: peripheral blood. The receptors were gathered from a man aged 18-30 years with acute or convalescent COVID-19.

This clone was counted a few times. The junction does not match germline at one end; this may be a read error. The genes are TRBV4-2 and TRBJ1-2; 7 nucleotides match TRBD1. The CDR3 loop spans 15 amino acids. The V gene's germline CDR1 is LGHNA and CDR2 YNFKEQ. As DNA, the CDR3 is TGTGCCAGCAGCCCTAGCCCGGGACAGACGATGATAAAGCTCTTC. Translating gives CASSPSPGQTMIKLF.

This rearrangement joins TRBV5-4 to TRBJ1-1; 8 bases map to TRBD1. CDR1 and CDR2 (germline): SGHNT, YYREEE (reference sequence). The junction had 9 bases not matched to a gene; V was cut back by 4 bases and J by 1 base. This CDR3 is built from 16 residues. The CDR3 DNA sequence: TGTGCCAGCAGCCCGGGGGGACAGGTCACGAACACTGAAGCTTTCTTT. The encoded protein is CASSPGGQVTNTEAFF.

This clone was counted only a few times. The chain carries TRBV4-1 and TRBJ1-1; D unresolved. The length of the CDR3 is 14 residues. V dropped 0 bases and J dropped 0 bases, with 5 bases sitting between them. Germline lookup yields CDR1 MGHRA and CDR2 YSYEKL. The CDR3 spells CASSQDPVNTEAFF. Written as DNA, the CDR3 is TGCGCCAGCAGCCAAGATCCCGTGAACACTGAAGCTTTCTTT.

The V and J genes are TRBV7-2 and TRBJ1-6; 9 bases agree with TRBD1. Trimming removed 1 base from V and 3 bases from J; junction bases left unmatched: 7. The CDR3 extends over 18 amino acids. Germline loops: CDR1 SGHTA, CDR2 FQGNSA. The CDR3 reads CASSLEQGQGLYNSPLHF. In DNA, the CDR3 is TGTGCCAGCAGCTTAGAACAGGGACAGGGCCTCTATAATTCACCCCTCCACTTT.

The chain combines TRBV7-2 with TRBJ1-2; 7 bases are shared with TRBD1. Germline V lookup: CDR1 SGHTA, CDR2 FQGNSA. With V trimmed by 6 bases and J by 3 bases, 4 bases remained unmatched. The CDR3 has 13 amino acids. The CDR3 DNA follows: TGTGCCAGCAGTTTCGACAGGGACTATGGCTACACCTTC. This translates into CASSFDRDYGYTF. Full variable domain (outside the CDR3, taken from reference TRBV7-2 and TRBJ1-2): GAGVSQSPSNKVTEKGKDVELRCDPISGHTALYWYRQSLGQGLEFLIYFQGNSAPDKSGLPSDRFSAERTGGSVSTLTIQRTQQEDSAVYLCASSFDRDYGYTFGSGTRLTVV.

The V call is TRBV5-1, the J call TRBJ1-1; the D is unclear. This CDR3 has 14 residues. V was pared by 5 bases and J by 3 bases, with 14 bases between. The germline gives CDR1 SGHRS, CDR2 YFSETQ. CDR3 region: CASSPRGDDTEAFF. The CDR3, as DNA: TGCGCCAGCAGTCCCCGAGGAGACGACACTGAAGCTTTCTTT.

The chain combines TRBV11-2 with TRBJ1-6, with D maybe TRBD1 (6 bases). The ends were cut back, 2 bases at V and 10 bases at J, with 12 bases in the middle. The CDR3 contains 14 residues. The germline gives CDR1 SGHAT, CDR2 FQNNGV. The CDR3 protein is CASSLQGKDSPLHF. CDR3 in DNA: TGTGCCAGCAGCTTACAGGGGAAGGACTCACCCCTCCACTTT.

V is TRBV7-9 and J is TRBJ2-3, with D uncertain. CDR3 length: 17 residues. V was clipped by 3 bases and J by 4 bases, with 20 bases between them. Per the germline V gene, CDR1 is SEHNR and CDR2 is FQNEAQ (reference sequence). The CDR3 sequence: CASSFPVIPVMADTQYF. The CDR3 bases are TGTGCCAGCAGCTTTCCGGTTATCCCGGTAATGGCAGATACGCAGTATTTT.

The chain recombines TRBV5-1 with TRBJ2-4; tentative D call: TRBD1 (6 bases). The V and J ends lost 4 bases and 0 bases respectively, with 14 bases between them. Germline V lookup: CDR1 SGHRS, CDR2 YFSETQ. There are 16 residues in the CDR3. Here the CDR3 reads CASSNRDLGAKNIQYF. The CDR3, as DNA: TGCGCCAGCAGCAACAGGGACCTCGGAGCCAAAAACATTCAGTACTTC.

The gene calls are TRBV4-2 and TRBJ1-2; tentative D call: TRBD1 (6 bases). Germline CDR1 LGHNA, CDR2 YNFKEQ. Trimming took 4 bases from V and 1 from J, leaving 13 bases between them. The CDR3 sequence is 15 residues long. In nucleotides, the CDR3 is TGTGCCAGCAGCCGAGAAGGACAGATTAACTATGGCTACACCTTC. This encodes CASSREGQINYGYTF.

This clone showed up just once. The chain employs TRBV6-5 and TRBJ2-3; D perhaps matches TRBD2 (6 bases). V lost 0 bases and J 2 bases, leaving 9 bases between the germline ends. The CDR3 covers 15 residues. Germline values: CDR1 MNHEY, CDR2 SVGAGI. The CDR3, as DNA: TGTGCCAGCAGTTACTCTGCGGGGAACACAGATACGCAGTATTTT. This translates into CASSYSAGNTDTQYF.

This chain uses TRBV10-3 with TRBJ1-2; weak D call: TRBD1 (5 bases). The CDR3 totals 16 residues. The germline V gene has CDR1 ENHRY and CDR2 SYGVKD. The ends were cut back, 6 bases at V and 3 bases at J, with 20 bases in the middle. CDR3 bases: TGTGCCATCAGGGGGGGGATCAGGGACTCGGACTATGGCTACACCTTC. Translation gives CAIRGGIRDSDYGYTF.

The rearrangement joins TRBV27 to TRBJ1-4; TRBD1 agrees at 9 bases. CDR1 MNHEY and CDR2 SMNVEV come from the germline V gene (reference sequence). V lost 6 bases and J lost 7; bases outside the gene matches: 6. This CDR3 spans 14 amino acids. Here the CDR3 reads CASRGQGTGEKLFF. CDR3 sequence (DNA): TGTGCCAGCAGGGGACAGGGTACGGGTGAAAAACTGTTTTTT.

V is TRBV18 and J is TRBJ2-1; a possible D gene is TRBD2 (6 bases). V gave up 6 bases and J gave up 3 bases, with 15 bases separating them. CDR1 KGHSH and CDR2 LQKENI come from the germline V gene. The CDR3 is made up of 15 amino acids. CDR3 nucleotides: TGTGCCAGCTCGCCTCGGGACTCGAGCTACAATGAGCAGTTCTTC. The encoded protein is CASSPRDSSYNEQFF. The full variable domain, its missing parts supplied by reference TRBV18 and TRBJ2-1, is NAGVMQNPRHLVRRRGQEARLRCSPMKGHSHVYWYRQLPEEGLKFMVYLQKENIIDESGMPKERFSAEFPKEGPSILRIQQVVRGDSAAYFCASSPRDSSYNEQFFGPGTRLTVL.

With regard to this clone: A junction end diverges from the germline sequence, so it may reflect a read error. The chain couples TRBV2 to TRBJ1-2; 8 bases are a match to TRBD1. The germline CDR1 and CDR2 sequences are SNHLY and FYNNEI. This CDR3 contains 16 residues. The CDR3 here is CASSEGQGDFNYGYTF. CDR3 DNA: TGTGCCAGCAGCGAAGGACAGGGCGATTTTAACTATGGCTACACCTTC.

This clone was recorded only once. The chain carries TRBV7-8 and TRBJ1-6; 9 bases are a match to TRBD1. The junction had 10 bases not matched to a gene; V was cut back by 3 bases and J by 10 bases. The length of the CDR3 is 16 residues. Germline V lookup: CDR1 SGHVS, CDR2 FQNEAQ. The chain's CDR3 is CASSLYRDRAKSPLHF. CDR3 bases: TGTGCCAGCAGCTTGTACCGGGACAGGGCGAAATCACCCCTCCACTTT.

The CDR3, as DNA: TGTGCCAGCAGCGTAGCCCCCAGGCACACTGAAGCTTTCTTT. It codes for CASSVAPRHTEAFF. The chain joins TRBV9 to TRBJ1-1; D uncertain. Germline V gene data show CDR1 as SGDLS and CDR2 as YYNGEE. V was pared by 0 bases and J by 3 bases, with 9 bases between. The CDR3 consists of 14 residues.

The chain is built from TRBV3-1 (or the pseudogene TRBV3-2) and TRBJ2-1; the match to TRBD2 covers 8 bases. The CDR3 is made up of 15 amino acids. With 3 bases clipped from V and 12 bases from J, the junction kept 13 bases outside the gene matches. The germline CDR1 and CDR2 sequences are LGHDT and YNNKEL (reference sequence). The CDR3 DNA sequence: TGTGCCAGCAGCCAGGTGTCCGGGGGGGCCGAGAGGCAGTTCTTC. It codes for CASSQVSGGAERQFF.

The chain recombines TRBV2 with TRBJ2-4, with D possibly matching TRBD1 (5 bases). This CDR3 has 18 residues. The V end was cut by 6 bases, the J end by 2 bases, with 23 bases between. CDR1 and CDR2 from the germline V gene are SNHLY and FYNNEI. CDR3 DNA sequence: TGTGCCAGCAGAACCCATGAGATGTTCAGGGTCCCCAAAAACATTCAGTACTTC. It codes for CASRTHEMFRVPKNIQYF.

This rearrangement joins TRBV27 to TRBJ2-1, with 13 bases aligning to TRBD2. Germline lookup yields CDR1 MNHEY and CDR2 SMNVEV (reference sequence). Trimming cost V 4 bases and J 8 bases; bases outside gene matches: 5. The CDR3 length is 15 residues. CDR3 DNA sequence: TGTGCCAGCAGTTCACTAGCGGGGGGGCCTGATGAGCAGTTCTTC. It is translated as CASSSLAGGPDEQFF.

The chain is built from TRBV30 and TRBJ1-4, with 7 bases lining up with TRBD1. The trim removed 0 bases at V and 7 bases at J, leaving 5 bases unmatched. The CDR3 length is 14 residues. Germline CDR1 reads GTSNPN; CDR2 reads SVGIG (reference sequence). This CDR3 reads CAWSVQGSGEKLFF. The CDR3 DNA reads as TGTGCCTGGAGTGTACAGGGGTCTGGTGAAAAACTGTTTTTT.

This rearrangement joins TRBV5-1 to TRBJ2-5, with D possibly matching TRBD2 (6 bases). Germline CDR1 and CDR2: SGHRS and YFSETQ. The V gene lost 2 bases and the J gene lost 4 bases, with 15 bases spanning the gap. The CDR3 runs 15 residues. CDR3 sequence: CASSFRDSGRETQYF. The CDR3 DNA reads TGCGCCAGCAGCTTCCGGGACTCGGGGAGAGAGACCCAGTACTTC.

V gene TRBV28 combines with J gene TRBJ1-1; TRBD1 is a possible D gene (6 bases). Per germline, CDR1 MDHEN and CDR2 SYDVKM. V lost 7 bases, J lost 10 bases, and 19 bases lay in between. This CDR3 is built from 13 residues. In DNA, the CDR3 is TGTGCCAGCACCCAGGCGGGGGGCCCTAGAGCTTTCTTT. Translating it yields CASTQAGGPRAFF. The full variable domain, with the rest looked up from reference TRBV28 and TRBJ1-1, is DVKVTQSSRYLVKRTGEKVFLECVQDMDHENMFWYRQDPGLGLRLIYFSYDVKMKEKGDIPEGYSVSREKKERFSLILESASTNQTSMYLCASTQAGGPRAFFGQGTRLTVV.

Remarks on this clone: The identical CDR3 is also encoded by other nucleotide sequences in the sample. This chain connects TRBV5-1 to TRBJ2-2; D remains unclear. This CDR3 region has 14 residues. Germline-derived CDR1 and CDR2 are SGHRS and YFSETQ. V was trimmed by 0 bases and J by 1 base, leaving 4 bases between them. In DNA form, the CDR3 reads TGCGCCAGCAGCTTGGATAGGAACACCGGGGAGCTGTTTTTT. Encoded protein: CASSLDRNTGELFF.

V gene TRBV9 combines with J gene TRBJ2-7; 8 nucleotides align to TRBD1. Germline assignment: CDR1 SGDLS and CDR2 YYNGEE. CDR3 length: 13 residues. J lost 5 bases, V lost 4 bases, and 5 bases had no gene match. The CDR3 sequence: CASSPGGRDEQYF. The CDR3 coding sequence is TGTGCCAGCAGCCCAGGGGGCAGGGACGAGCAGTACTTC.

This clone has a handful of counts. The chain uses TRBV13 and TRBJ1-1; weak D call: TRBD1 (5 bases). This CDR3 is 14 amino acids long. Deletions cut 3 bases from V and 2 bases from J, with 10 bases between. The V gene's germline CDR1 is PRHDT and CDR2 FYEKMQ (reference sequence). DNA for the CDR3: TGTGCCAGCAGCTTCAGGGATATCAACACTGAAGCTTTCTTT. It encodes CASSFRDINTEAFF.

The gene calls are TRBV6-5 and TRBJ2-3; 10 nucleotides line up with TRBD1. CDR1 is MNHEY and CDR2 is SVGAGI in the germline V gene. The ends lost 7 bases at V and 3 bases at J; junction bases unmatched: 4. This CDR3 contains 14 residues. CDR3 amino acids: CASTTGQGTDTQYF. CDR3 DNA sequence: TGTGCCAGCACCACGGGACAGGGGACAGATACGCAGTATTTT.

This chain uses TRBV18 with TRBJ1-3, with 7 bases that match TRBD1. There are 13 residues in the CDR3. V dropped 5 bases and J dropped 4; count of bases not matched to a gene: 2. Germline CDR1 and CDR2: KGHSH and LQKENI. CDR3 coding DNA: TGTGCCAGCTCAAAGGGACAGGGAAACACCATATATTTT. This gives the protein CASSKGQGNTIYF. Full variable domain (missing parts from reference TRBV18 and TRBJ1-3): NAGVMQNPRHLVRRRGQEARLRCSPMKGHSHVYWYRQLPEEGLKFMVYLQKENIIDESGMPKERFSAEFPKEGPSILRIQQVVRGDSAAYFCASSKGQGNTIYFGEGSWLTVV.